The entry that follows covers one TCR gamma chain sequence. Genomic DNA came from ten approximately 4.8-µm formalin-fixed paraffin-embedded scrolls per case. These data belong to a study of intestinal T cells in coeliac disease. Using around 200 ng of biopsy DNA, TRG was amplified with LymphoTrack primers. TCRdb reanalyzed the multiplex PCR reads using CATT. The sample holds some 400 gamma-chain clones; approximately 51% are singletons and the top ten take approximately 34%. This sequence originates from a human donor with celiac disease. Specimen: a duodenal biopsy.

CDR3 loop: CAACCYKKLF. The CDR3 DNA reads TGTGCTGCGTGTTGCTATAAGAAACTCTTT. J is TRGJ1 or TRGJ2 and V is TRGV10. TRGV10 is reported as an ORF; its role is uncertain. The CDR3 covers 10 residues. V was pared by 9 bases and J by 7 bases, with 4 bases of the junction left unmatched.